This T cell receptor (beta chain) was identified in a study of monozygotic twins with inflammatory bowel disease. This CDR3 has 13 amino acids. CDR1 SGDLS and CDR2 YYNGEE come from the germline V gene. The TCR libraries each used total RNA (about 3,500 ng per library). TCRdb reworked the 5' RACE reads into one entry per CDR3 protein, no DNA. The ten top clones account for about 7.4%, within a sample of some 83,000 distinct CDR3 sequences. Sequencing was carried out using blood. The TCR was taken from a human donor with ulcerative colitis or Crohn's disease, or a healthy co-twin of an affected twin (not recorded which). This chain uses TRBV9 with TRBJ2-7; TCRdb picks TRBD1, but there is no DNA to check that call. CDR3 protein: CASSSWGMPEQYF.